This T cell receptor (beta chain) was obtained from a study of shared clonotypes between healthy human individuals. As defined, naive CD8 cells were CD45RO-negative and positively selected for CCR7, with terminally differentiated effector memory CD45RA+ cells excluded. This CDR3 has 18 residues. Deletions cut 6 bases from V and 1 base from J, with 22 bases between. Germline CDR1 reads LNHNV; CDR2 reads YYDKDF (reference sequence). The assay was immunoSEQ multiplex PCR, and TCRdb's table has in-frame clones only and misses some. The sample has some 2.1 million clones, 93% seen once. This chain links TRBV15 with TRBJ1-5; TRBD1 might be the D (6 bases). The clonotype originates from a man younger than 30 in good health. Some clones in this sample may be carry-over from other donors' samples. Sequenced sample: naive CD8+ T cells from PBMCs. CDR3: CATSPYSNREESNQPQHF. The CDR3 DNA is TGTGCCACCAGTCCTTACAGTAACAGGGAGGAAAGCAATCAGCCCCAGCATTTT.